This T cell receptor (beta chain) originates from a study of post-analysis software for immune sequencing data. Study background: The patients showed relapsing-remitting, secondary progressive and progressive-relapsing multiple sclerosis courses. Regarding the study as a whole: Included in a set of four or five TRBV segments more frequent in patients than controls were TRBV5-6, TRBV5-1 and TRBV20-1. There was significantly lower normalized Chao1 diversity in multiple sclerosis patients than in controls. Strong co-clustering by F measure was evident for samples that had been prepared in the same batch.

Comment on this clonotype: What it binds is unknown.

The TCR beta cDNA libraries contained unique molecular identifiers. From the PCR reads, TCRdb called clonotypes with MiXCR, one entry per CDR3 protein. The data show fewer than 850,000 distinct CDR3 sequences, just under 30% seen once. Germline V gives CDR1 MNHEY, CDR2 SVGAGI. The J segment lost 6 bases and the V segment lost 6 bases, leaving 7 bases of the junction unmatched. The CDR3 is made up of 14 amino acids. The chain carries TRBV6-5 and TRBJ2-4; 8 bases map to TRBD1. This clonotype originated in a girl under 18 with multiple sclerosis. Sequencing was performed on blood. The CDR3 spells CASSRGTGINIQYF. As DNA, the CDR3 is TGTGCCAGCAGCCGTGGGACAGGAATAAACATTCAGTACTTC.